The clone carrying this TCR beta chain was found many times. Its antigen is currently unknown. The data originate from a study of tumor and adjacent non-tumor tissue in lung cancer. Turning to the study itself: The patients, 10 to 11 men and several women, were about 31 to 76 with stage I to III disease.

RNA was extracted from bulk tissue without any cell sorting. Donors were chemotherapy-naive, newly diagnosed lung cancer surgical patients in China, August–late 2014. Findings and limits, study-wide: Tumor repertoires had a smaller top 100 clone share than normal lung. Compared with tumor, normal lung showed significantly lower TCR diversity.

Trimming cost V 5 bases and J 8 bases, with 12 bases left between them. This CDR3 is 12 amino acids long. A modified ARM-PCR protocol with three rounds of nested PCR amplified TCRbeta. TCRdb redid the calling of the multiplex PCR reads with MiXCR, one entry per CDR3 protein. The table includes more than 85,000 distinct CDR3 sequences, roughly 80% detected once. This receptor was identified in a woman aged 60 to 75 with non-small cell lung cancer. Sequenced sample: lung tumor tissue. The V gene is TRBV12-3 or TRBV12-4, the J gene TRBJ1-1; D gene uncertain. CDR3 sequence: CASSATEPEAFF. The CDR3 nucleotides are TGTGCCAGCAGTGCGACGGAGCCCGAAGCTTTCTTT.